The 12 T cell receptor beta chains given below trace back to one sample, sequenced in a study of blood T cell repertoires in COVID-19. Assay: immunoSEQ multiplex PCR; the TCRdb copy retains only in-frame clones and omits some. Of fewer than 140,000 clones in the sample, about three quarters were seen once. Specimen: peripheral blood. The receptor source for this set is a man older than 75 with COVID-19, enrolled during active disease.

The gene calls are TRBV28 and TRBJ2-7; 8 positions match TRBD1. The germline gives CDR1 MDHEN, CDR2 SYDVKM. CDR3 length: 13 amino acids. The V and J ends lost 7 bases and 5 bases, in that order; junction bases with no gene match: 7. CDR3 loop: CASMGQVLNEQYF. The CDR3 coding sequence is TGTGCCAGCATGGGACAGGTCTTGAACGAGCAGTACTTC.

The chain combines TRBV10-3 with TRBJ2-1; 9 bases map to TRBD2. Per germline, CDR1 ENHRY and CDR2 SYGVKD. The CDR3 has 15 amino acids. The trim removed 0 bases at V and 6 bases at J, leaving 3 bases unmatched. The CDR3 DNA reads TGTGCCATCAGTGAGTCTAGCGGGAGTTTCAATGAGCAGTTCTTC. Translation: CAISESSGSFNEQFF.

This chain joins TRBV30 and TRBJ2-1, with 8 bases matching TRBD1. Germline values: CDR1 GTSNPN, CDR2 SVGIG (reference sequence). This CDR3 has 14 residues. V shed 2 bases, J shed 3 bases, and the junction held 3 bases outside the gene matches. The CDR3 sequence: CAWSRGTGYNEQFF. The CDR3 DNA reads as TGTGCCTGGAGTAGAGGGACAGGCTACAATGAGCAGTTCTTC.

The chain couples TRBV28 to TRBJ2-7, with TRBD2 identical over 16 bases. Germline assignment: CDR1 MDHEN and CDR2 SYDVKM. This CDR3 has 18 amino acids. With V trimmed by 4 bases and J by 3 bases, 9 bases remained unmatched. Here the CDR3 DNA reads TGTGCCAGCAGTTCGGGACTAGCGGGAGGGCCGTTAGACTACGAGCAGTACTTC. This gives the protein CASSSGLAGGPLDYEQYF.

The chain links TRBV3-1 (or the pseudogene TRBV3-2) to TRBJ1-2; TRBD1 matches at 7 bases. The CDR3 spans 13 residues. The J segment lost 3 bases and the V segment lost 4 bases, leaving 2 bases of the junction unmatched. Germline V gene sequence: CDR1 LGHDT, CDR2 YNNKEL (reference sequence). CDR3 coding DNA: TGTGCCAGCAGCCCTCAGGGGGACTATGGCTACACCTTC. As protein: CASSPQGDYGYTF.

This sequence joins TRBV10-3 and TRBJ1-4; weak D call: TRBD1 (6 bases). Between the trimmed V and J ends, which lost 10 bases and 4 bases, there was a span of 22 bases. The CDR3 is 16 residues long. In germline, CDR1 is ENHRY, CDR2 SYGVKD. The CDR3 here is CATPLRGASCNEKLFF. The CDR3 bases are TGTGCCACCCCCCTCCGGGGGGCCTCCTGTAATGAAAAACTGTTTTTT.

This clone was found once. This chain joins TRBV6-5 and TRBJ1-2; D possibly corresponds to TRBD1 (5 bases). Germline V gene data show CDR1 as MNHEY and CDR2 as SVGAGI. The CDR3 is 13 amino acids. The V end was cut by 2 bases, the J end by 8 bases, with 12 bases between. The chain's CDR3 is CASSYMEGQGYTF. Here the CDR3 DNA reads TGTGCCAGCAGTTACATGGAGGGGCAAGGCTACACCTTC.

V and J are TRBV9 and TRBJ2-1; no reliable D call. Germline CDR1 SGDLS, CDR2 YYNGEE. The CDR3 has 16 amino acids. Trimming cost V 4 bases and J 0 bases, with 14 bases left between them. The CDR3 sequence: CASSSRGGNSYNEQFF. CDR3 DNA: TGTGCCAGCAGCTCCAGAGGCGGTAACTCCTACAATGAGCAGTTCTTC.

This rearrangement joins TRBV24-1 to TRBJ2-5, with TRBD1 matching 9 bases. Germline assignment: CDR1 KGHDR and CDR2 SFDVKD. Trimming took 4 bases from V and 4 from J; bases not matched to a gene: 12. This CDR3 contains 17 residues. The DNA for the CDR3 is TGTGCCACCAGTGAGAGGAGTCCGGGACAGGGCCGAGAGACCCAGTACTTC. Its translation is CATSERSPGQGRETQYF.

The chain links TRBV7-2 to TRBJ2-3, with 11 bases aligning to TRBD2. Germline CDR1 SGHTA, CDR2 FQGNSA. The CDR3 runs to 16 residues. The V segment lost 7 bases and the J segment 9 bases; nucleotides outside the gene matches: 15. CDR3 in amino acids: CASNRPTSGIIGTQYF. CDR3 coding DNA: TGTGCCAGCAACCGACCGACTAGCGGGATTATAGGCACGCAGTATTTT.

This clone was counted a few times. Compared with germline, one end of the junction differs, possibly owing to a read error. The chain is built from TRBV7-7 and TRBJ1-2; 8 nucleotides match TRBD1. From germline, CDR1 is SSHAT and CDR2 FNYEAQ (reference sequence). The CDR3 runs 14 residues. The CDR3 region is CASSLDLTGDGYTF. CDR3 sequence (DNA): TGTGCTAGCAGCTTAGATCTGACAGGGGATGGCTACACCTTC.

The genes are TRBV2 and TRBJ1-1; D not resolved. The CDR3 spans 12 residues. Trimming stripped 7 bases from V and 3 bases from J, with 9 bases between. CDR1 SNHLY and CDR2 FYNNEI come from the germline V gene. CDR3 region: CASMGGDTEAFF. CDR3 DNA sequence: TGTGCCAGCATGGGCGGGGACACTGAAGCTTTCTTT. The whole variable domain, filled in from reference TRBV2 and TRBJ1-1, reads EPEVTQTPSHQVTQMGQEVILRCVPISNHLYFYWYRQILGQKVEFLVSFYNNEISEKSEIFDDQFSVERPDGSNFTLKIRSTKLEDSAMYFCASMGGDTEAFFGQGTRLTVV.